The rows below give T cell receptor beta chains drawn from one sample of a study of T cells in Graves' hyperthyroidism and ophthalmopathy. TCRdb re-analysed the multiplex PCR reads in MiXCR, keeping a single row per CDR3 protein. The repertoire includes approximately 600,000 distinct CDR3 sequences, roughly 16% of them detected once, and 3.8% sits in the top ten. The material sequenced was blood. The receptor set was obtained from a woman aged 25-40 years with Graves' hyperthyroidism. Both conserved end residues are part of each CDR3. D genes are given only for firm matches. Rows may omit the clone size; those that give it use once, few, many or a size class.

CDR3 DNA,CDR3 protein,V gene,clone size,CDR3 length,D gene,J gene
TGTGTCAGCAGCTTACAGAGCACAGATACGCAGTATTTT,CVSSLQSTDTQYF,TRBV7-3,NA,13,NA,TRBJ2-3
TGTGCCAGCAGTGAAATGATAGGGTTTCCTTATGGCTACACCTTC,CASSEMIGFPYGYTF,TRBV2,few,15,NA,TRBJ1-2
TGTGCCAGCAGCTTAGTCTTGGGGATCGTCAATGAGCAGTTCTTC,CASSLVLGIVNEQFF,TRBV7-9,many,15,NA,TRBJ2-1
TGCGCCAGCAGTTATCTCTCCCAGGGGGCCACTGAGGCTTTCTTT,CASSYLSQGATEAFF,TRBV5-1,NA,15,TRBD1,TRBJ1-1
TGTGCCAGCAGTTTATCAGCTCCAGGGACCGGGGAGCTGTTTTTT,CASSLSAPGTGELFF,TRBV28,NA,15,NA,TRBJ2-2
TGTGCCAGCAGCTTTAACAGGGCCGAGCAGTACTTC,CASSFNRAEQYF,TRBV11-2,many,12,NA,TRBJ2-7
TGCAGTGCGGTAGGACTAGCGGGAACAAGCACAGATACGCAGTATTTT,CSAVGLAGTSTDTQYF,TRBV20-1,NA,16,TRBD2,TRBJ2-3
TGTGCCAGCAGTTACCCCAGCGGGAGGGCCTCATCCTACAATGAGCAGTTCTTC,CASSYPSGRASSYNEQFF,TRBV6-2/TRBV6-3,few,18,TRBD2,TRBJ2-1
TGTGCCAGCAGTCCCTTTATCGGGGGGCCAACTGAAGCTTTCTTT,CASSPFIGGPTEAFF,TRBV6-1,few,15,NA,TRBJ1-1
TGCAGTGCTATTTCTCTAGCGGGAGGGGGCACAGATACGCAGTATTTT,CSAISLAGGGTDTQYF,TRBV20-1,many,16,TRBD2,TRBJ2-3
TGTGCCAGCAGCTTAAGGGGCCACAGGTACGACAATGAGCAGTTCTTC,CASSLRGHRYDNEQFF,TRBV7-9,few,16,NA,TRBJ2-1
TGTGCCAGCAGCGTAGATGGGGCCCACTATGGCTACACCTTC,CASSVDGAHYGYTF,TRBV9,once,14,NA,TRBJ1-2
TGTGCCAGCAGTTCCGGGACAGGGGTTTCTGGGGCCAACGTCCTGACTTTC,CASSSGTGVSGANVLTF,TRBV28,many,17,TRBD1,TRBJ2-6
TGCAGCGTCAGAGTGGGGCGGGAGACCCAGTACTTC,CSVRVGRETQYF,TRBV29-1,many,12,NA,TRBJ2-5
TGTGCCAGCAGTTTTCCAGGACAGGGGGCAGACTACGAGCAGTACTTC,CASSFPGQGADYEQYF,TRBV12-3/TRBV12-4,few,16,TRBD1,TRBJ2-7
TGTGCCAGCAGCTTAGCCGGGCAAGGAAACACCATATATTTT,CASSLAGQGNTIYF,TRBV7-2,few,14,NA,TRBJ1-3
TGTGCCAGCAGAGGAGGGATCTCCTACGAGCAGTACTTC,CASRGGISYEQYF,TRBV2,NA,13,NA,TRBJ2-7
TGTGCCAGCAGTTCCGACGCCCGGGGCGAGCAGTACTTC,CASSSDARGEQYF,TRBV12-3/TRBV12-4,many,13,NA,TRBJ2-7
TGCAGTGCTAGGACTCGACAGGGGGTTGGTGAAGCTTTCTTT,CSARTRQGVGEAFF,TRBV20-1,many,14,TRBD1,TRBJ1-1
TGTGCCAGCAGCGTAGACGGGCTCGGGGAAGCTTTCTTT,CASSVDGLGEAFF,TRBV9,NA,13,NA,TRBJ1-1
TGTGCCTGGAGCCTTCACGCTGGATATGGCTACACCTTC,CAWSLHAGYGYTF,TRBV30,few,13,NA,TRBJ1-2
TGTGCCAGCAGTTCCCTATCCGGGACTAGCGGGAGGGCCGATGAGCAGTTCTTC,CASSSLSGTSGRADEQFF,TRBV27,NA,18,TRBD2,TRBJ2-1
TGTGCCAGCAGTTTCCGAATTAACTCTGGGGCCAACGTCCTGACTTTC,CASSFRINSGANVLTF,TRBV27,NA,16,NA,TRBJ2-6
TGTGCCAGCAGCTTAGGCGGTGATGCCTACGAGCAGTACTTC,CASSLGGDAYEQYF,TRBV7-9,few,14,NA,TRBJ2-7
TGTGCCAGCAGTGCCAGGAACGTCTGGAGCTCCTATAATTCACCCCTCCACTTT,CASSARNVWSSYNSPLHF,TRBV2,NA,18,NA,TRBJ1-6
TGTGCCTGGAGTGGAGGGATTAGCAATCAGCCCCAGCATTTT,CAWSGGISNQPQHF,TRBV30,few,14,NA,TRBJ1-5
TGTGCCAGCAGCTACGAAGGACGTGAGCAGTACTTC,CASSYEGREQYF,TRBV7-6,many,12,NA,TRBJ2-7
TGTGCCAGCAGTCAGACTAGCGGAGGGAACAATGAGCAGTTCTTC,CASSQTSGGNNEQFF,TRBV6-2/TRBV6-3,NA,15,TRBD2,TRBJ2-1
TGTGCCAGCGGACGCACTAGCGGGAGCCTGCATGAGCAGTTCTTC,CASGRTSGSLHEQFF,TRBV11-3,NA,15,TRBD2,TRBJ2-1
TGTGCCAGCAGCTTAGAACTCGAATCCGGGACAGGGTCCGGGGAGACCCAGTACTTC,CASSLELESGTGSGETQYF,TRBV11-2,many,19,TRBD1,TRBJ2-5
TGTGCCAGCGGACCTGTCGGCGGGTATGCCTACACCTTC,CASGPVGGYAYTF,TRBV27,NA,13,NA,TRBJ1-2
TGTGCCAGCAGTTACCCCGGACTAGCGGGAGGCCTAGACAATGAGCAGTTCTTC,CASSYPGLAGGLDNEQFF,TRBV6-2/TRBV6-3,NA,18,TRBD2,TRBJ2-1
TGTGCCAGTAGTAAGGCTAGCGGGTTTCCTGAGTTCTTC,CASSKASGFPEFF,TRBV19,few,13,TRBD2,TRBJ2-1
TGTGCCAGCAGTGAAACGGGGGTTGGCGGGGAGCTGTTTTTT,CASSETGVGGELFF,TRBV6-1,NA,14,NA,TRBJ2-2
TGTGCCAGCAGCCAAAAGGGACTAGTTGGGAATGAGCAGTTCTTC,CASSQKGLVGNEQFF,TRBV7-2,few,15,TRBD2,TRBJ2-1
TGTGCCACTAGCGCGACGACCCTCACAGATACGCAGTATTTT,CATSATTLTDTQYF,TRBV19,NA,14,NA,TRBJ2-3
TGCAGTGCTAGGAGTGTAGCGGGAGTCTACAATGAGCAGTTCTTC,CSARSVAGVYNEQFF,TRBV20-1,many,15,TRBD2,TRBJ2-1
TGTGCCAGCAGCTTAGCGGGCAGGGACAATCAGCCCCAGCATTTT,CASSLAGRDNQPQHF,TRBV7-9,many,15,NA,TRBJ1-5
TGTGCCAGCAGTTTGCGGGAGGGTGCCAAAAACATTCAGTACTTC,CASSLREGAKNIQYF,TRBV6-1,many,15,TRBD2,TRBJ2-4
TGTGCCAGCAGCTTGGTCAGCTGGGGGCAATCCTACGAGCAGTACTTC,CASSLVSWGQSYEQYF,TRBV5-6,many,16,NA,TRBJ2-7
TGTGCCAGCAGTATAGCGGGAGGTGGGAACGAGCAGTACTTC,CASSIAGGGNEQYF,TRBV25-1,NA,14,TRBD2,TRBJ2-7
TGTGCCAGCAGCTTAGGGCTGGGGGCTTCAGAGACCCAGTACTTC,CASSLGLGASETQYF,TRBV7-3,NA,15,NA,TRBJ2-5